This T cell receptor (beta chain) was sequenced during a study of T cells in Graves' hyperthyroidism and ophthalmopathy. RNA transcripts provided the source from which TCR beta CDR3 regions were amplified. HTBI primers were the set used in a first-round RT-PCR of the TCR CDR3. TCRdb redid the calling of the multiplex PCR reads with MiXCR, one entry per CDR3 protein. The profile covers about 600,000 distinct CDR3 sequences, with 16% appearing a single time and 2.5% to 4% taken by the ten largest. Diagnostic assessment was based on clinical symptoms, serum thyroxine and TRAb, thyroid ultrasound and orbital computed tomography. Using less than 12 ml of fresh peripheral blood, PBMCs were prepared. This CDR3 region has 15 residues. Trimming stripped 5 bases from V and 7 bases from J, with 18 bases between. Looked up from germline, CDR1 is DFQATT and CDR2 is SNEGSKA (reference sequence). This clonotype was observed a handful of times.

The chain carries TRBV20-1 and TRBJ1-6; D is perhaps TRBD1 (5 bases). The sequencing input was blood. The receptor was derived from a woman in her forties with Graves' ophthalmopathy. CDR3 protein: CSAPQDGGANSPLHF. The CDR3 coding sequence is TGCAGTGCTCCTCAAGACGGAGGGGCGAATTCACCCCTCCACTTT.